This T cell receptor beta chain is from a study of blood T cell repertoires in COVID-19 (dated by TCRdb to about 2020). Study-level background: Samples covering the acute and convalescent phases of COVID-19 were provided by collaborators in the United States, Italy and Spain. Where available, HLA class I and class II types were taken from metadata supplied by the sample provider and were not determined by assay-based typing. The samples were drawn from two sources: the first 160 participants of the ongoing ImmuneRACE study, and 1,200 or so subjects contributed by 6 global collaborators. Nearly every sample came with metadata listing a de-identified subject ID, COVID-19 status, age in years and sex. Deeply sampled blood TCRbeta repertoires from subjects exposed to, actively infected with, or recovered from COVID-19 were included in the dataset. The prospective study material was composed of cDNA or gDNA derived from T cells, B-cell-depleted T cells, or PBMCs. The repertoires were made available in a free public database intended to serve as a resource for research on the immune response to SARS-CoV-2.

This clone was found a few times. Its antigen is still unknown. No clone much larger than this one lies a single base away; base qualities are absent. Points the paper makes about the study in general: The quantity of clinical and demographic metadata differed by source and by participant and was supplied without curation.

The CDR3 spans 14 residues, from the cysteine through the phenylalanine. The kept DNA is CDR3 alone, 42 bases in frame from the first base. The germline V gene (reference sequence) gives CDR1 as SGHNT and CDR2 as YYREEE. The V and J ends are trimmed by 6 bases and 1 base, leaving 10 bases between them. Each collaborating institution followed its own protocols to collect whole blood in K2EDTA tubes. For TCRbeta analysis, collaborators shipped samples as frozen whole blood, isolated PBMCs, or DNA extracted from either of those sample types. TCRbeta CDR3 regions were amplified from genomic DNA using the immunoSEQ Assay, a bias-controlled multiplex PCR. Processing in the source paper ran as follows. Within the assay, amplification of reference gene primers was used to estimate how many nucleated cells each sample contained. To quantify the absolute abundance of each unique TCRbeta CDR3 rearrangement, sequence reads were collapsed and filtered. Productive Simpson clonality was computed per sample as the square root of Simpson's diversity index over productive rearrangements. TCRdb limited this immuneACCESS table to in-frame rearrangements with V and J called. A share of clones is missing; checked studies link under half to unresolved V genes, and the rest is unexplained. V and J calls and clone size are given by that table; D and trimming were obtained from the DNA. For this sample there are 200,000 to 250,000 clones; 84% appear just once. Clones ranked in the top ten supply 15% to 20% of the sample.

The clonotype originates from a woman of 80 years or more with active or convalescent COVID-19. The specimen sequenced was peripheral blood. The sequence joins TRBV5-4 to TRBJ1-4; D gene: possibly TRBD1, on 5 matching bases. CDR3 protein: CASNGGGTNEKLFF. The nucleotide sequence is given as TGTGCCAGCAATGGGGGGGGAACTAATGAAAAACTGTTTTTT. Outside the CDR3, residues come from the reference TRBV5-4 and TRBJ1-4 proteins, so the full variable domain is: ETGVTQSPTHLIKTRGQQVTLRCSSQSGHNTVSWYQQALGQGPQFIFQYYREEENGRGNFPPRFSGLQFPNYSSELNVNALELDDSALYLCASNGGGTNEKLFFGSGTQLSVL.